The source of this TCR beta chain is a study of cytomegalovirus exposure and HLA in healthy donors. Study overall: From about 179 million T cells, an earlier analysis saw around 120 million unique TCR beta sequences. Overall study results and limits: A previous analysis found most TCR beta V segments productive roughly 87% or roughly 30% of the time. The study labeled 180 or so TCR beta chains cytomegalovirus-associated. Links to common viral pathogens appeared, in a later analysis, for several of the most significant clusters.

The sample holds one count of this clone. Its antigen is not known. This CDR3 is 14 amino acids long. After removal of 4 bases from V and 7 bases from J, the junction contained 4 bases not matched to a gene. Germline values: CDR1 SGHTA, CDR2 FQGNSA. The PCR had 60 Vbeta and 13 Jbeta primers. Method: immunoSEQ multiplex PCR; TCRdb's copy keeps in-frame clones and lacks some. The sample comprises under 40,000 clones, 80% of which are singletons, and around 5.8% rests with the top ten. This clonotype originated in a male donor in good health and CMV-seronegative. Material for sequencing was PBMCs. The chain joins TRBV7-2 to TRBJ1-6; 7 positions agree with TRBD1. CDR3 in DNA: TGTGCCAGCAGCTCCGGGACAGTCAATTCACCCCTCCACTTT. Protein sequence: CASSSGTVNSPLHF.